These T cell receptor beta chains were read from a single sample in a study of cytotoxic CD8 clonotypes in ibrutinib-treated CLL. TCRdb's table, derived via immunoSEQ multiplex PCR, lists solely in-frame clones and lacks some. This repertoire shows about 14,000 clones, around 64% found once; its top ten account for 35% to 50%. Sequences were derived from PBMCs, sampled before ibrutinib treatment. These receptors were taken from a human donor with chronic lymphocytic leukemia. The CDR3 runs from the conserved cysteine through the conserved F or W. D genes are given only for firm matches. For some rows the clone size is stated as once, few or many, or as a class when expanded; others skip it.

J gene: TRBJ2-1; D gene: NA; V gene: TRBV7-9; clone size: few; CDR3 DNA: TGTGCCAGCAGCTTAAACAATGAGCAGTTCTTC; CDR3 protein: CASSLNNEQFF
J gene: TRBJ2-1; D gene: NA; V gene: TRBV7-6; clone size: few; CDR3 DNA: TGTGCCAGCAGCTTTCAGGGCAATGAGCAGTTCTTC; CDR3 protein: CASSFQGNEQFF
J gene: TRBJ2-1; D gene: TRBD2; V gene: TRBV6-1; clone size: NA; CDR3 DNA: TGTGCCAGCAGTGAAGCCGGGGGGTCCTACAATGAGCAGTTCTTC; CDR3 protein: CASSEAGGSYNEQFF
J gene: TRBJ2-7; D gene: NA; V gene: TRBV9; clone size: NA; CDR3 DNA: TGTGCCAGCAGCGTAAACAGCTACGAGCAGTACTTC; CDR3 protein: CASSVNSYEQYF
J gene: TRBJ1-6; D gene: TRBD1; V gene: TRBV5-6; clone size: NA; CDR3 DNA: TGTGCCAGCAGGGAGACCGGGACAGGGGGTTCACCCCTCCACTTT; CDR3 protein: CASRETGTGGSPLHF
J gene: TRBJ2-7; D gene: TRBD1; V gene: TRBV10-1; clone size: NA; CDR3 DNA: TGCGCCAGCAGTTCCCGGACAGGGCGCCCAGACGAGCAGTACTTC; CDR3 protein: CASSSRTGRPDEQYF
J gene: TRBJ1-5; D gene: TRBD1; V gene: TRBV5-1; clone size: NA; CDR3 DNA: TGCGCCAGCAGCTTGGACGGACAGGGTGGCCAGCCCCAGCATTTT; CDR3 protein: CASSLDGQGGQPQHF
J gene: TRBJ1-2; D gene: TRBD1; V gene: TRBV19; clone size: NA; CDR3 DNA: TGTGCCAGTAGTATCTTACAGGGGGCGAATGGCTACACCTTC; CDR3 protein: CASSILQGANGYTF
J gene: TRBJ1-1; D gene: TRBD1; V gene: TRBV10-1; clone size: few; CDR3 DNA: TGCGCCACATCGACAGGGTTGAACACTGAAGCTTTCTTT; CDR3 protein: CATSTGLNTEAFF
J gene: TRBJ2-7; D gene: TRBD2; V gene: TRBV27; clone size: NA; CDR3 DNA: TGTGCCAGTGGACTAGCGGGGGGTGCCTACGAGCAGTACTTC; CDR3 protein: CASGLAGGAYEQYF
J gene: TRBJ2-1; D gene: TRBD2; V gene: TRBV2; clone size: few; CDR3 DNA: TGTGCCAGCACTAGCGGGGGTAGATACAATGAGCAGTTCTTC; CDR3 protein: CASTSGGRYNEQFF
J gene: TRBJ1-2; D gene: NA; V gene: TRBV4-1; clone size: NA; CDR3 DNA: TGCGCCAGCAGCCAAGAATCCCTCAGGGACGCCGGCTACACCTTC; CDR3 protein: CASSQESLRDAGYTF
J gene: TRBJ1-2; D gene: TRBD1; V gene: TRBV29-1; clone size: NA; CDR3 DNA: TGCAGCGTCCCAGGGGGAATAAATGGCTACACCTTC; CDR3 protein: CSVPGGINGYTF
J gene: TRBJ1-3; D gene: TRBD1; V gene: TRBV11-2; clone size: NA; CDR3 DNA: TGTGCCAGCAGTTTACTCAGGGGGCTTGAAGGAAACACCATATATTTT; CDR3 protein: CASSLLRGLEGNTIYF
J gene: TRBJ2-2; D gene: TRBD1; V gene: TRBV11-2; clone size: NA; CDR3 DNA: TGTGCCAGCAGCTTAACACCGGGACAGGTGGTACGGGAGCTGTTTTTT; CDR3 protein: CASSLTPGQVVRELFF
J gene: TRBJ1-2; D gene: NA; V gene: TRBV6-1; clone size: medium-sized; CDR3 DNA: TGTGCCAGCAGTGAAACCCAAGATGGCTACACCTTC; CDR3 protein: CASSETQDGYTF
J gene: TRBJ1-4; D gene: NA; V gene: TRBV30; clone size: NA; CDR3 DNA: TGTGCCTGGAGACTCGGAGCATCAACTAATGAAAAACTGTTTTTT; CDR3 protein: CAWRLGASTNEKLFF
J gene: TRBJ2-3; D gene: NA; V gene: TRBV19; clone size: NA; CDR3 DNA: TGTGCCAGTAGTATAGGGGAAAGGGACACAGATACGCAGTATTTT; CDR3 protein: CASSIGERDTDTQYF
J gene: TRBJ2-1; D gene: NA; V gene: TRBV5-6; clone size: NA; CDR3 DNA: TGTGCCAGCAGCTTGGGAAGCTACAATGAGCAGTTCTTC; CDR3 protein: CASSLGSYNEQFF
J gene: TRBJ1-2; D gene: TRBD1; V gene: TRBV19; clone size: NA; CDR3 DNA: TGTGCCAGTAGTATAGGGACAGGCACCGGCTACACCTTC; CDR3 protein: CASSIGTGTGYTF
J gene: TRBJ2-1; D gene: NA; V gene: TRBV11-2; clone size: NA; CDR3 DNA: TGTGCCAGCAGCTTAGTACCGGGGGCCGTCTACAATGAGCAGTTCTTC; CDR3 protein: CASSLVPGAVYNEQFF
J gene: TRBJ1-6; D gene: NA; V gene: TRBV13; clone size: once; CDR3 DNA: TGTGCCAGCAGCTTTGCGGGTAATATGGGTCCCCTCCACTTT; CDR3 protein: CASSFAGNMGPLHF
J gene: TRBJ2-2; D gene: NA; V gene: TRBV29-1; clone size: NA; CDR3 DNA: TGCAGCGTTGATGGGGTCGATTACAGGGGGGGAACCGGGGAGCTGTTTTTT; CDR3 protein: CSVDGVDYRGGTGELFF
J gene: TRBJ1-5; D gene: NA; V gene: TRBV7-8; clone size: NA; CDR3 DNA: TGTGCCAGCAGCCCCCCCGGGGTTGGGACTCAGCCCCAGCATTTT; CDR3 protein: CASSPPGVGTQPQHF
J gene: TRBJ1-2; D gene: NA; V gene: TRBV4-2; clone size: NA; CDR3 DNA: TGTGCCAGCAGCCAGTGGGGGGGTGGAGGGCCTTATGGCTACACCTTC; CDR3 protein: CASSQWGGGGPYGYTF
J gene: TRBJ2-7; D gene: TRBD1; V gene: TRBV19; clone size: NA; CDR3 DNA: TGTGCCAGTAGCAGAGACAGGGATTACTACGAGCAGTACTTC; CDR3 protein: CASSRDRDYYEQYF